Listed below are T cell receptor beta chains from one sample, sequenced in a study of cytomegalovirus exposure and HLA in healthy donors. Sequencing used immunoSEQ multiplex PCR; TCRdb keeps in-frame clones, though not all of them. In the table there are 140,000 or so clones, around 59% of which are singletons. The sequenced sample consisted of PBMCs. These receptors were taken from a male donor in good health and CMV-seronegative. Both conserved end residues are part of each CDR3. D genes are given only for firm matches. Expanded clones are given a class, and other clones once, few, many or no size at all.

size,J,V,D,CDR3,DNA
few,TRBJ2-7,TRBV15,TRBD2,CATRGGGTYEQYF,TGTGCCACTAGGGGCGGGGGGACCTACGAGCAGTACTTC
-,TRBJ1-5,TRBV5-1,TRBD1,CASSLWDSSNQPQHF,TGCGCCAGCAGCCTTTGGGACAGCTCAAATCAGCCCCAGCATTTT
few,TRBJ2-5,TRBV9,TRBD2,CASSPRDSGGLMTRETQYF,TGTGCCAGCAGCCCCCGCGATAGCGGGGGCCTAATGACACGAGAGACCCAGTACTTC
-,TRBJ2-7,TRBV18,TRBD2,CASSPFSSGGYEQYF,TGTGCCAGCTCACCCTTCTCTTCGGGGGGCTACGAGCAGTACTTC
-,TRBJ1-4,TRBV15,TRBD1,CATSPNTGTGSEKLFF,TGTGCCACCAGCCCAAATACCGGGACAGGGTCTGAAAAACTGTTTTTT
few,TRBJ1-1,TRBV30,-,CAWSTGLDGGEAFF,TGTGCCTGGAGTACGGGATTGGACGGAGGGGAAGCTTTCTTT
-,TRBJ2-7,TRBV18,-,CASSPANTYEQYF,TGTGCCAGCTCACCGGCCAATACCTACGAGCAGTACTTC
-,TRBJ1-2,TRBV7-2,-,CASSLELSVTYGYTF,TGTGCCAGCAGCTTAGAGCTCAGCGTAACCTATGGCTACACCTTC
-,TRBJ1-5,TRBV10-3,-,CAISEVDWREGQPQHF,TGTGCCATCAGTGAGGTAGATTGGAGGGAGGGTCAGCCCCAGCATTTT
-,TRBJ2-2,TRBV7-3,TRBD1,CASSYGTDLNTGELFF,TGTGCCAGCAGCTACGGGACAGACCTGAACACCGGGGAGCTGTTTTTT
-,TRBJ2-7,TRBV6-5,-,CASSPQPGVSYEQYF,TGTGCCAGCAGTCCCCAACCCGGGGTATCCTACGAGCAGTACTTC
-,TRBJ2-7,TRBV15,TRBD2,CATSRDSTSDYEQYF,TGTGCCACCAGCAGAGATTCAACTAGCGACTACGAGCAGTACTTC
-,TRBJ2-7,TRBV5-6,-,CASSAGGGLAFYEQYF,TGTGCCAGCAGCGCGGGCGGAGGTCTAGCTTTCTACGAGCAGTACTTC
few,TRBJ2-7,TRBV28,-,CASSLSRRFTYEQYF,TGTGCCAGCAGTTTATCCCGCCGGTTTACCTACGAGCAGTACTTC
-,TRBJ1-1,TRBV6-6,-,CASSPPPGGAEAFF,TGTGCCAGCAGCCCCCCCCCGGGAGGCGCTGAAGCTTTCTTT
-,TRBJ2-6,TRBV5-1,-,CASSLEGNSGANVLTF,TGCGCCAGCAGCTTGGAGGGGAACTCTGGGGCCAACGTCCTGACTTTC
-,TRBJ2-7,TRBV10-1,TRBD1,CASHRGPTYEQYF,TGCGCCAGCCACAGGGGGCCCACCTACGAGCAGTACTTC
few,TRBJ1-1,TRBV6-6,-,CASSDPAGMNTEAFF,TGTGCCAGCAGTGATCCGGCAGGGATGAACACTGAAGCTTTCTTT
-,TRBJ1-3,TRBV7-7,-,CASSLTESGNTIYF,TGTGCTAGCAGCTTGACAGAATCTGGAAACACCATATATTTT
-,TRBJ1-1,TRBV7-8,TRBD1,CASSLAPGQAMNTEAFF,TGTGCCAGCAGCTTAGCTCCGGGACAGGCCATGAACACTGAAGCTTTCTTT
many,TRBJ1-1,TRBV11-2,-,CASSLVWGHSMNTEAFF,TGTGCCAGCAGCTTAGTTTGGGGGCATAGTATGAACACTGAAGCTTTCTTT
few,TRBJ2-1,TRBV6-5,TRBD1,CASTGQGGEQFF,TGTGCCAGCACTGGACAGGGAGGTGAGCAGTTCTTC
few,TRBJ2-1,TRBV6-4,-,CASAPLGGYNEQFF,TGTGCCAGCGCCCCTTTGGGGGGCTACAATGAGCAGTTCTTC
-,TRBJ2-3,TRBV4-1,-,CASSPSAYTDTQYF,TGCGCCAGCAGCCCCTCCGCCTACACAGATACGCAGTATTTT
once,TRBJ1-1,TRBV6-1,-,CASSEERGYTEAFF,TGTGCCAGCAGTGAAGAGAGGGGGTACACTGAAGCTTTCTTT
-,TRBJ1-2,TRBV9,TRBD1,CASSLNRTGDYGYTF,TGTGCCAGCAGCCTAAATCGGACAGGGGACTATGGCTACACCTTC
-,TRBJ2-7,TRBV19,TRBD1,CASSYRGLSYEQYF,TGTGCCAGTAGCTACAGGGGGCTGTCCTACGAGCAGTACTTC
-,TRBJ2-7,TRBV4-1,TRBD1,CASSQVPGQGEKQYF,TGCGCCAGCAGCCAAGTGCCCGGACAGGGGGAGAAGCAGTACTTC
-,TRBJ2-1,TRBV30,TRBD2,CAWAGLAVNEQFF,TGTGCCTGGGCCGGACTAGCGGTGAATGAGCAGTTCTTC
-,TRBJ2-7,TRBV5-5,-,CASSLVRGLYEQYF,TGTGCCAGCAGCTTGGTTAGGGGGTTATACGAGCAGTACTTC
-,TRBJ1-2,TRBV5-6,TRBD1,CASSLLGQGEHGYTF,TGTGCCAGCAGCTTGCTGGGACAGGGGGAACATGGCTACACCTTC
-,TRBJ2-3,TRBV4-1,TRBD1,CASSLIPTGVVTDTQYF,TGCGCCAGCAGCCTTATACCGACAGGGGTGGTCACAGATACGCAGTATTTT
-,TRBJ2-2,TRBV18,-,CASSPGGQLNTGELFF,TGTGCCAGCTCACCAGGCGGACAGTTGAACACCGGGGAGCTGTTTTTT
few,TRBJ2-5,TRBV6-1,TRBD1,CASRTGDRGRETQYF,TGTGCCAGCAGGACGGGGGACAGGGGGCGTGAGACCCAGTACTTC
-,TRBJ2-3,TRBV2,-,CASRRRTSTDTQYF,TGTGCCAGCAGAAGGAGAACGAGCACAGATACGCAGTATTTT
-,TRBJ1-6,TRBV7-3,-,CASSLGDINSPLHF,TGTGCCAGCAGCTTGGGGGACATAAATTCACCCCTCCACTTT
-,TRBJ1-6,TRBV5-8,-,CASSLALTGNSPLHF,TGTGCCAGCAGCTTGGCCCTTACCGGTAATTCACCCCTCCACTTT
-,TRBJ1-1,TRBV11-2,TRBD1,CASSSPETGGDEAFF,TGTGCCAGCAGCTCCCCTGAAACAGGGGGCGACGAAGCTTTCTTT
-,TRBJ2-1,TRBV7-9,-,CASSLEGREQFF,TGTGCCAGCAGCTTAGAGGGGCGGGAGCAGTTCTTC
-,TRBJ1-3,TRBV9,-,CASSVERGLLDTIYF,TGTGCCAGCAGCGTAGAGAGAGGTTTGTTGGACACCATATATTTT
-,TRBJ2-5,TRBV5-4,TRBD1,CASSWGTEETQYF,TGTGCCAGCAGCTGGGGGACAGAAGAGACCCAGTACTTC
-,TRBJ2-3,TRBV9,TRBD1,CASSVPSRDRGWSTDTQYF,TGTGCCAGCAGCGTACCCAGTCGGGACAGGGGGTGGAGCACAGATACGCAGTATTTT
-,TRBJ2-5,TRBV4-1,TRBD2,CASSQGSGGGETQYF,TGCGCCAGCAGCCAAGGAAGCGGGGGGGGAGAGACCCAGTACTTC
-,TRBJ2-3,TRBV5-1,TRBD2,CASRKILAGGPGSTDTQYF,TGCGCCAGCCGGAAGATACTAGCGGGGGGGCCGGGTAGCACAGATACGCAGTATTTT
-,TRBJ2-2,TRBV7-3,-,CASSPSGGPNTGELFF,TGTGCCAGCAGCCCATCCGGAGGGCCGAACACCGGGGAGCTGTTTTTT
-,TRBJ2-7,TRBV4-1,TRBD2,CASSQDGRAYEQYF,TGCGCCAGCAGCCAAGATGGGAGGGCCTACGAGCAGTACTTC
-,TRBJ1-4,TRBV7-2,-,CASSTPGSSQEKLFF,TGTGCCAGCAGCACCCCAGGGTCAAGTCAGGAAAAACTGTTTTTT
-,TRBJ1-1,TRBV5-4,-,CASSLGGGVNTEAFF,TGCGCCAGCAGCTTGGGGGGAGGGGTGAACACTGAAGCTTTCTTT
-,TRBJ2-7,TRBV27,TRBD1,CATTRDRGGHEQYF,TGTGCCACCACCCGGGACAGGGGTGGGCACGAGCAGTACTTC
-,TRBJ1-6,TRBV5-8,-,CASSHRSSHNSPLHF,TGTGCCAGCAGCCACAGAAGCTCCCATAATTCACCCCTCCACTTT
few,TRBJ2-1,TRBV7-9,TRBD2,CASSSSGTLDNEQFF,TGTGCCAGCAGCTCCAGCGGGACCCTCGACAATGAGCAGTTCTTC
-,TRBJ2-5,TRBV10-3,-,CAISEEQETQYF,TGTGCCATCAGTGAGGAGCAAGAGACCCAGTACTTC
many,TRBJ2-3,TRBV29-1,-,CSVVGAQSGDTDTQYF,TGCAGCGTGGTGGGGGCCCAGAGCGGGGACACAGATACGCAGTATTTT
few,TRBJ1-3,TRBV11-3,-,CASSYGTGNTIYF,TGTGCCAGCAGCTACGGGACAGGAAACACCATATATTTT
-,TRBJ2-3,TRBV5-4,-,CASSLRTTTDTQYF,TGTGCCAGCAGCCTCAGAACAACGACAGATACGCAGTATTTT
-,TRBJ1-6,TRBV4-2,-,CASSPRSGEMNSPLHF,TGTGCCAGCAGCCCAAGATCCGGGGAGATGAATTCACCCCTCCACTTT
-,TRBJ2-3,TRBV18,TRBD2,CASSRGSTTDTQYF,TGTGCCAGCTCACGCGGGAGCACCACAGATACGCAGTATTTT